Listed below are T cell receptor beta chains from one sample, sequenced in a study of T-cell memory formation after mild COVID-19. TCRdb reprocessed the 5' RACE reads via MiXCR and lists one record per CDR3 protein. The sample lists 350,000 or so distinct CDR3 sequences; under 25% were seen once. The sequenced sample was PBMCs or a T cell subset sorted from them (not recorded which). These receptors were collected from an adult woman who had mild COVID-19 (a few samples of this study predate the infection). Cell type and time point are not known. CDR3s include the opening cysteine and the closing phenylalanine or tryptophan.

v_call	j_call	cdr3_aa
TRBV27	TRBJ2-7	CASSLNRVEQYF
TRBV16	TRBJ1-1	CASSPHRGQNTEAFF
TRBV5-6	TRBJ1-2	CASSLTGSNYGYTF
TRBV7-9	TRBJ2-3	CASSSRQTDTQYF
TRBV18	TRBJ2-7	CASSAQFGGQGNYEQYF
TRBV6-5	TRBJ2-5	CASNMGGRETQYF
TRBV29-1	TRBJ2-7	CSVEDGSTYEQYF
TRBV25-1	TRBJ2-7	CASSEIRTGAGQYF
TRBV11-2	TRBJ1-2	CASSPFPRGHGYTF
TRBV29-1	TRBJ1-1	CSVSERVAVDTEAFF
TRBV7-9	TRBJ2-5	CASSLGLAGGRRETQYF
TRBV7-8	TRBJ2-2	CASSLRKGGASGELFF